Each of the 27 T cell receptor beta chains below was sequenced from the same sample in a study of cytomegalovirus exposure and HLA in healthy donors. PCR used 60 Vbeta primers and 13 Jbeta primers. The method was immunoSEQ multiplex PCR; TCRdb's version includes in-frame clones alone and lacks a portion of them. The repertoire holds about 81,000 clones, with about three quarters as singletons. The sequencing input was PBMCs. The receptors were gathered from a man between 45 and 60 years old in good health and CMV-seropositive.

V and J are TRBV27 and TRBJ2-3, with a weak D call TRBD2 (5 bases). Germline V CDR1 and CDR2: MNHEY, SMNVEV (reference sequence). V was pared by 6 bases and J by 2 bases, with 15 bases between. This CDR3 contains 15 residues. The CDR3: CASSPEQRHTDTQYF. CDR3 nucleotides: TGTGCCAGCAGCCCAGAGCAGCGGCACACAGATACGCAGTATTTT.

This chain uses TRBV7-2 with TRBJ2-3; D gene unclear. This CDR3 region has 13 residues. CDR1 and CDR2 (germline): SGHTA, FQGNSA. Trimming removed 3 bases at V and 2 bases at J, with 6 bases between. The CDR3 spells CASSFAYTDTQYF. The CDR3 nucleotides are TGTGCCAGCAGCTTTGCCTACACAGATACGCAGTATTTT.

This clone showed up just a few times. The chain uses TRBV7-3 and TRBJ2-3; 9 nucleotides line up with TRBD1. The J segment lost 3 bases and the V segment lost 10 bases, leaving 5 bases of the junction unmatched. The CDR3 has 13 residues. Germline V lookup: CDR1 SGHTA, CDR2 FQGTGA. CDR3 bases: TGTGCCACGGGACAGGGTAGTACAGATACGCAGTATTTT. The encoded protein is CATGQGSTDTQYF.

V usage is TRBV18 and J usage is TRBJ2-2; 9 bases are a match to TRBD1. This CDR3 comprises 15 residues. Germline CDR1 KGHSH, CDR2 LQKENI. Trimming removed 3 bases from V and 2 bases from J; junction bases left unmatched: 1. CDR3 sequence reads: CASSPGQGNTGELFF. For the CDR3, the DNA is TGTGCCAGCTCACCGGGACAGGGTAACACCGGGGAGCTGTTTTTT.

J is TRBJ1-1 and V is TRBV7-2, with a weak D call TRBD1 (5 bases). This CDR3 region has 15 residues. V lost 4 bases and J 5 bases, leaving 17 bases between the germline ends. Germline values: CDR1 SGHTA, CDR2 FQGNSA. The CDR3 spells CASSSAVWGGTEAFF. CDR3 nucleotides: TGTGCCAGCAGCTCGGCTGTGTGGGGCGGAACTGAAGCTTTCTTT.

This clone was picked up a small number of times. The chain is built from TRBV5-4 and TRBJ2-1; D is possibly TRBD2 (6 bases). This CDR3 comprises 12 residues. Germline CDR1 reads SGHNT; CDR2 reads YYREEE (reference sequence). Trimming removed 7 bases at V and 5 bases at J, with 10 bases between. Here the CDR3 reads CASGTQDNEQFF. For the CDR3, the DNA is TGTGCCAGCGGGACTCAGGACAATGAGCAGTTCTTC.

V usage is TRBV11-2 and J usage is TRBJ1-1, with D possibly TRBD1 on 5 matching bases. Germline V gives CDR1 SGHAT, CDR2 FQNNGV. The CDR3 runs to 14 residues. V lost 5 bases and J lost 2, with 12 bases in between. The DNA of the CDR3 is TGTGCCAGCAGCCCGGTCAGGGATAACACTGAAGCTTTCTTT. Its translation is CASSPVRDNTEAFF. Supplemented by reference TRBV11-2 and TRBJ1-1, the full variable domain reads EAGVAQSPRYKIIEKRQSVAFWCNPISGHATLYWYQQILGQGPKLLIQFQNNGVVDDSQLPKDRFSAERLKGVDSTLKIQPAKLEDSAVYLCASSPVRDNTEAFFGQGTRLTVV.

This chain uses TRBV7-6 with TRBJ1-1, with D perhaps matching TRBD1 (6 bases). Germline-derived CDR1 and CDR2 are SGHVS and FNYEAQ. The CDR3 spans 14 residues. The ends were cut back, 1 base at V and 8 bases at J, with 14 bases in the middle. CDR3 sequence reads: CASSLGTASPEAFF. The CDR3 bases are TGTGCCAGCAGCTTAGGGACAGCCTCGCCCGAAGCTTTCTTT. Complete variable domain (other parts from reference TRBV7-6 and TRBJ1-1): GAGVSQSPRYKVTKRGQDVALRCDPISGHVSLYWYRQALGQGPEFLTYFNYEAQQDKSGLPNDRFSAERPEGSISTLTIQRTEQRDSAMYRCASSLGTASPEAFFGQGTRLTVV.

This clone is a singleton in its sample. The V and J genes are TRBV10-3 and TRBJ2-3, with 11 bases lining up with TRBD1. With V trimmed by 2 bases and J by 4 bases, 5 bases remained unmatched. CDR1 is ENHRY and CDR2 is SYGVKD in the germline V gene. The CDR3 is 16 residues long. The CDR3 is CAISEAPGQGADTQYF. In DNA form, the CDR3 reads TGTGCCATCAGTGAGGCCCCGGGACAGGGGGCAGATACGCAGTATTTT.

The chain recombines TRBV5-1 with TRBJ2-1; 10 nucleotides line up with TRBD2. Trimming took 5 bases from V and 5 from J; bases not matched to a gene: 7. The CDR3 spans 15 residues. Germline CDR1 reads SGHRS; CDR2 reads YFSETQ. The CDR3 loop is CASRDTSGTDNEQFF. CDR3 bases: TGCGCCAGCAGGGACACTAGCGGGACCGACAATGAGCAGTTCTTC.

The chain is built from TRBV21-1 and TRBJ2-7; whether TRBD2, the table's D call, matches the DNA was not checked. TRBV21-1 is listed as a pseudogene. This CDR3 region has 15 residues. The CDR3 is CASSKRGYLLDEQYF. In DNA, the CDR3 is TGTGCCAGCAGCAAACGAGGCTACTTACTCGACGAGCAGTACTTC.

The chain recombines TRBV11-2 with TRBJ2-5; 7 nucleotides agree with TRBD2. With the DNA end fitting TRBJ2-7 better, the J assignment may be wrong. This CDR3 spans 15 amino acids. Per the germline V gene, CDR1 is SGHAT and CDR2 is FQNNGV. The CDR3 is CASSGGTTLSYEQYF. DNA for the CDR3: TGTGCCAGCAGCGGCGGGACTACTCTCTCCTACGAGCAGTACTTC.

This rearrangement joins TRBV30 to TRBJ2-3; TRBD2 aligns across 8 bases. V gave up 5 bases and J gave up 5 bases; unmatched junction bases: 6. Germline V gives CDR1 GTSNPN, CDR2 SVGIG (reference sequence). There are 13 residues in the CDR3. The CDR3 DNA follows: TGTGCCTGGGGGGGTCTAGCGGGAGATACGCAGTATTTT. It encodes CAWGGLAGDTQYF.

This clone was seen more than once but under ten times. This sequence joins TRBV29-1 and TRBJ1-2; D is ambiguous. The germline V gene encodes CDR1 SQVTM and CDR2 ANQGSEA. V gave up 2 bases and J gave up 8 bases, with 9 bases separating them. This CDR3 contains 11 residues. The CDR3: CSVEMAGGYTF. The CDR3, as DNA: TGCAGCGTTGAAATGGCAGGCGGCTACACCTTC.

The CDR3 bases are TGCGCCAGCAGCGGGTTCCCCGCGGGGAACACTGAAGCTTTCTTT. It is translated as CASSGFPAGNTEAFF. The genes are TRBV5-1 and TRBJ1-1; D is undetermined. The germline V gene encodes CDR1 SGHRS and CDR2 YFSETQ. Deletions cut 4 bases from V and 1 base from J, with 14 bases between. CDR3 length equals 15 residues.

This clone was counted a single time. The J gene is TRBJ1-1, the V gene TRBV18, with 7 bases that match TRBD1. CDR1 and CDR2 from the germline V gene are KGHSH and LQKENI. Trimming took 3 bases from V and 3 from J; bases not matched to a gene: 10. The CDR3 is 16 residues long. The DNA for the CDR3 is TGTGCCAGCTCACCGGACAGGAACCTCAAGGACACTGAAGCTTTCTTT. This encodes CASSPDRNLKDTEAFF.

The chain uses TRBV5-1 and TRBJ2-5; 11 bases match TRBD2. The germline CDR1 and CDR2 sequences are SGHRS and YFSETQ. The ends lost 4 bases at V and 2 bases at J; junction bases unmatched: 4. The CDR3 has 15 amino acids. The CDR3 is CASSRGLADQETQYF. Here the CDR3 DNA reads TGCGCCAGCAGCCGGGGACTAGCGGATCAAGAGACCCAGTACTTC.

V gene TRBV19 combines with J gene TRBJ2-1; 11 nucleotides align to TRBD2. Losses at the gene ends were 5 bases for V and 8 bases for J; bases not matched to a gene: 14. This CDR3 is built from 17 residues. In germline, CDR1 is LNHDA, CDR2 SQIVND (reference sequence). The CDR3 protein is CASSLGKGTSGRYEQFF. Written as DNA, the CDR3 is TGTGCCAGTAGTTTGGGTAAAGGTACTAGCGGGAGATATGAGCAGTTCTTC. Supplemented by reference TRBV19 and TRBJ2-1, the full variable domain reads DGGITQSPKYLFRKEGQNVTLSCEQNLNHDAMYWYRQDPGQGLRLIYYSQIVNDFQKGDIAEGYSVSREKKESFPLTVTSAQKNPTAFYLCASSLGKGTSGRYEQFFGPGTRLTVL.

The chain's CDR3 is CASSQDHAAGSFLGTQYF. Here the CDR3 DNA reads TGCGCCAGCAGCCAAGACCATGCTGCGGGATCCTTTCTGGGGACCCAGTACTTC. The V and J genes are TRBV4-1 and TRBJ2-5; a possible D gene is TRBD2 (6 bases). Trimming cost V 0 bases and J 7 bases, with 24 bases left between them. Germline assignment: CDR1 MGHRA and CDR2 YSYEKL. The CDR3 has 18 amino acids.

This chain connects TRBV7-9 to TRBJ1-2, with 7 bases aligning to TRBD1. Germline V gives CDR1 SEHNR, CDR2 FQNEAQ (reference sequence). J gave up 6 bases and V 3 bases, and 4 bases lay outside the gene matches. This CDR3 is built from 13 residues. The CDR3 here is CASSFDTGDGYTF. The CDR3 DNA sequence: TGTGCCAGCAGCTTCGACACAGGGGATGGCTACACCTTC.

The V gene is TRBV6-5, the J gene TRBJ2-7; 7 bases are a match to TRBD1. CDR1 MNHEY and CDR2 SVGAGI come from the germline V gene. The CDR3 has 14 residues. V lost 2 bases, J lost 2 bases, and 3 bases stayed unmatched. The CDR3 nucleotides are TGTGCCAGCAGTTACCGGACAGGTACCTACGAGCAGTACTTC. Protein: CASSYRTGTYEQYF.

In DNA form, the CDR3 reads TGTGCCTGGACTTCCCCGTTCGGCTACACCTTC. This gives the protein CAWTSPFGYTF. The V gene is TRBV30, the J gene TRBJ1-2; D ambiguous. The CDR3 is 11 amino acids. V was trimmed by 4 bases and J by 8 bases, leaving 11 bases between them. Germline CDR1 is GTSNPN and CDR2 is SVGIG (reference sequence).

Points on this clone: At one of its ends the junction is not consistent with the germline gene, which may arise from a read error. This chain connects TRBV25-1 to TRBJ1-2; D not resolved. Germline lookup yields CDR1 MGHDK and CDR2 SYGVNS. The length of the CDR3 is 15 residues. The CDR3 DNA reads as TGTGCCATCAGTGAGGCAGAGGCCGTCGGAGATGGCTACACCTTC. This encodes CAISEAEAVGDGYTF.

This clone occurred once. The CDR3 protein is CASSEVTGELFF. The DNA of the CDR3 is TGTGCCAGCAGCGAGGTCACCGGGGAGCTGTTTTTT. The V and J genes are TRBV7-3 and TRBJ2-2; unclear D gene. Germline-derived CDR1 and CDR2 are SGHTA and FQGTGA. The CDR3 contains 12 residues. The V and J ends lost 5 bases and 4 bases respectively, with 5 bases between them.

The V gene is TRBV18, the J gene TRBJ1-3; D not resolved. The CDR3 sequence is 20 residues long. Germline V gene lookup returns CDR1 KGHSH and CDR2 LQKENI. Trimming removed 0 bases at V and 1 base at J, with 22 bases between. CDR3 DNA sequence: TGTGCCAGCTCACCACCGATTGAAGTTCTGCGCGGAGCTTCTGGAAACACCATATATTTT. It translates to CASSPPIEVLRGASGNTIYF.

The CDR3 loop reads CASSSRTPGQGYEQYF. In DNA form, the CDR3 reads TGTGCCAGCAGCTCACGCACCCCGGGACAGGGGTACGAGCAGTACTTC. This chain links TRBV7-2 with TRBJ2-7, with 10 bases identical to TRBD1. V gave up 4 bases and J gave up 4 bases; unmatched junction bases: 10. Germline lookup yields CDR1 SGHTA and CDR2 FQGNSA. This CDR3 has 16 residues.

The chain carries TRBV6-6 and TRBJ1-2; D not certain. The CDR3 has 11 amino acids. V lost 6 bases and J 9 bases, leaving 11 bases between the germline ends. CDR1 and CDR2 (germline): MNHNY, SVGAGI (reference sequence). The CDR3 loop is CASSIDKSYTF. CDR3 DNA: TGTGCCAGCAGCATCGACAAAAGCTACACCTTC.